Listed here are 12 T cell receptor beta chains from one sample, sequenced in a study of shared clonotypes between healthy human individuals. The assay was immunoSEQ multiplex PCR, and TCRdb's table has in-frame clones only and misses some. Altogether some 2 million clones are present, 90% to 95% being singletons, with the ten largest covering roughly 0.13%. Sequenced input: naive CD4+ T cells sorted from blood. As for subset: CD45RA+ positively selected. These receptors came from a man aged 18 to 29 in good health.

V usage is TRBV5-4 and J usage is TRBJ2-1; 13 bases agree with TRBD2. Unmatched junction bases numbered 9, after V lost 4 bases and J lost 8 bases. CDR1 and CDR2 from the germline V gene are SGHNT and YYREEE (reference sequence). This CDR3 is built from 16 residues. The CDR3 is CASSAGLAGDAHEQFF. The CDR3 DNA follows: TGTGCCAGCAGCGCCGGACTAGCGGGAGATGCTCATGAGCAGTTCTTC.

Points on this clone: This may stem from a read error, because a much larger clone lies one nucleotide away. Other DNA sequences in this specimen translate into the identical CDR3. V and J are TRBV18 and TRBJ1-5; no firm D call. This CDR3 has 13 residues. CDR1 and CDR2 from the germline V gene are KGHSH and LQKENI. The V end was cut by 3 bases, the J end by 2 bases, with 5 bases between. CDR3 in DNA: TGTGCCAGCTCACCCGCGGGCAATCAGCCCCAGCATTTT. Translation gives CASSPAGNQPQHF.

This chain links TRBV9 with TRBJ2-1; D is undetermined. The germline V gene has CDR1 SGDLS and CDR2 YYNGEE. V gave up 3 bases and J gave up 5 bases, with 6 bases separating them. This CDR3 has 12 residues. Here the CDR3 reads CASSATDNEQFF. The CDR3 DNA follows: TGTGCCAGCAGCGCCACCGACAATGAGCAGTTCTTC.

The V and J genes are TRBV27 and TRBJ2-3, with 7 bases fitting TRBD2. J gave up 6 bases and V 3 bases, and 3 bases lay outside the gene matches. Germline V gene sequence: CDR1 MNHEY, CDR2 SMNVEV (reference sequence). The length of the CDR3 is 13 residues. The CDR3 coding sequence is TGTGCCAGCAGTTTGCGGGAGTGGGATACGCAGTATTTT. It translates to CASSLREWDTQYF.

On this clone: Other DNA sequences in the same sample also yield this CDR3. In DNA, the CDR3 is TGTGCCAGCTCACCCTACGGGGGACAAGAGACCCAGTACTTC. This translates into CASSPYGGQETQYF. V and J are TRBV18 and TRBJ2-5, with a tentative D call TRBD2 (6 bases). There are 14 residues in the CDR3. V was pared by 3 bases and J by 2 bases, with 10 bases between. Germline-derived CDR1 and CDR2 are KGHSH and LQKENI.

V and J are TRBV6-1 and TRBJ2-2; D is unclear. Germline V gene data show CDR1 as MNHNS and CDR2 as SASEGT. The CDR3 spans 13 residues. Deletions cut 6 bases from V and 4 bases from J, with 9 bases between. The CDR3 sequence is CASRAQPTGELFF. CDR3 sequence (DNA): TGTGCCAGCAGAGCGCAGCCCACCGGGGAGCTGTTTTTT.

This chain uses TRBV5-6 with TRBJ1-1; tentative D call: TRBD1 (5 bases). The CDR3 length is 14 residues. CDR1 and CDR2 from the germline V gene are SGHDT and YYEEEE. The V end was cut by 1 base, the J end by 0 bases, with 7 bases between. This CDR3 is CASSLRGMNTEAFF. For the CDR3, the DNA is TGTGCCAGCAGCTTGCGGGGGATGAACACTGAAGCTTTCTTT.

CDR3 bases: TGTGCCAGCAGCGTAGGGGGACAGCAAAACATTCAGTACTTC. Protein product: CASSVGGQQNIQYF. This chain uses TRBV9 with TRBJ2-4; 7 bases map to TRBD1. Germline assignment: CDR1 SGDLS and CDR2 YYNGEE. The length of the CDR3 is 14 residues. V lost 0 bases and J lost 5; bases outside the gene matches: 2.

The chain has TRBV6-1 and TRBJ2-7, with 7 bases that match TRBD2. Germline assignment: CDR1 MNHNS and CDR2 SASEGT. The CDR3 is 14 residues long. The ends lost 4 bases at V and 0 bases at J; junction bases unmatched: 3. CDR3 DNA: TGTGCCAGCAGTGCTAGCGGACTCTCCTACGAGCAGTACTTC. Protein product: CASSASGLSYEQYF.

Of note for this clone: Within the sample, other DNA sequences also encode this same CDR3. The chain joins TRBV5-6 to TRBJ2-3; possible D gene TRBD2, 6 bases. The length of the CDR3 is 14 residues. CDR1 is SGHDT and CDR2 is YYEEEE in the germline V gene. V lost 5 bases to trimming and J lost 0 bases, with 10 bases between them. CDR3 amino acids: CASSSLASTDTQYF. In DNA form, the CDR3 reads TGTGCCAGCAGTTCACTAGCTAGCACAGATACGCAGTATTTT.

The chain links TRBV4-2 to TRBJ2-7; 10 nucleotides agree with TRBD2. V gave up 1 base and J gave up 3 bases; unmatched junction bases: 6. The CDR3 consists of 16 residues. Looked up from germline, CDR1 is LGHNA and CDR2 is YNFKEQ. CDR3 nucleotides: TGTGCCAGCAGCCAAGGTGGACTAGCGGATAACTACGAGCAGTACTTC. Amino acids: CASSQGGLADNYEQYF.

The V and J genes are TRBV30 and TRBJ1-5; no firm D call. With 0 bases removed from V and 3 bases from J, the gap between germline ends came to 9 bases. This CDR3 has 14 residues. CDR1 is GTSNPN and CDR2 is SVGIG in the germline V gene (reference sequence). The CDR3 is CAWSVPVINQPQHF. CDR3 bases: TGTGCCTGGAGTGTACCAGTAATCAATCAGCCCCAGCATTTT. The full variable domain, its missing parts supplied by reference TRBV30 and TRBJ1-5, is SQTIHQWPATLVQPVGSPLSLECTVEGTSNPNLYWYRQAAGRGLQLLFYSVGIGQISSEVPQNLSASRPQDRQFILSSKKLLLSDSGFYLCAWSVPVINQPQHFGDGTRLSIL.